Listed below are T cell receptor beta chains from one sample, sequenced in a study of blood T cell repertoires in COVID-19. The table came from immunoSEQ multiplex PCR; TCRdb's copy has only in-frame clones and leaves some out. The profile shows under 300,000 clones, roughly 82% of them singletons. The specimen sequenced was peripheral blood. Source of these receptors: a woman aged 40 to 55 who had recovered from COVID-19. Both conserved end residues are part of each CDR3.

v_gene	j_gene	CDR3aa
TRBV28	TRBJ1-4	CASRTGSLNEKLFF
TRBV11-3	TRBJ2-5	CASSSVGGVETQYF
TRBV12-5	TRBJ1-2	CASGSPEVRHYGYTF
TRBV6-2/TRBV6-3	TRBJ1-5	CASSYQQGENQPQHF
TRBV18	TRBJ1-5	CASSPAGTGTLNNQPQHF
TRBV28	TRBJ1-2	CASSPGQPNYGYTF
TRBV6-5	TRBJ2-6	CASKYNSGANVLTF
TRBV7-9	TRBJ2-7	CASSWTAPPYEQYF
TRBV28	TRBJ1-4	CASSSTGLGEKLFF
TRBV3-1/TRBV3-2	TRBJ2-5	CASSQGQGREAQETQYF
TRBV29-1	TRBJ1-2	CSVAGTGGYTF
TRBV13	TRBJ2-3	CASSLAGGLSTDTQYF
TRBV5-4	TRBJ2-1	CASSPWTGLAYNEQFF
TRBV15	TRBJ1-2	CATSRVSRVSTWDYGYTF
TRBV5-6	TRBJ1-1	CASSLTGFGNTEAFF
TRBV19	TRBJ2-1	CASSISLAGAKHNEQFF
TRBV12-3/TRBV12-4	TRBJ1-6	CASSRDRASPLHF
TRBV5-1	TRBJ2-3	CASSVSGGADTQYF
TRBV11-2	TRBJ1-5	CASSYGQGGQPQHF
TRBV6-6	TRBJ2-1	CASSGTSGGDEQFF
TRBV7-2	TRBJ2-2	CATRGWSGELFF
TRBV10-2	TRBJ1-6	CASKKSSYNSPLHF
TRBV19	TRBJ2-5	CASRRTGTSGAGETQYF
TRBV7-2	TRBJ2-1	CASSGNSGGPQFF
TRBV5-4	TRBJ1-2	CASSLGGGVNYGYTF
TRBV2	TRBJ2-5	CASMASGGAGTQYF
TRBV5-1	TRBJ2-3	CASSLAGDPTDTQYF
TRBV20-1	TRBJ1-5	CSASSESNQPQHF
TRBV5-4	TRBJ2-2	CASSLAGQRTGELFF
TRBV7-9	TRBJ2-6	CASSLVRAGANVLTF
TRBV2	TRBJ1-3	CASKGGSPGNTIYF
TRBV5-1	TRBJ1-6	CASSAVREDNSPLHF
TRBV12-3/TRBV12-4	TRBJ2-3	CASSLGGTSHF
TRBV3-1/TRBV3-2	TRBJ1-2	CASSQDDRDEYYGYTF
TRBV6-4	TRBJ1-1	CASSDQGNTEAFF
TRBV18	TRBJ1-1	CASSPPRILGDTEAFF
TRBV6-5	TRBJ1-1	CASRLRENTEAFF
TRBV29-1	TRBJ1-5	CSVRTGSDSNQPQHF
TRBV6-5	TRBJ1-1	CASSHGTPNTEAFF
TRBV11-1	TRBJ2-7	CASSPGIDYEQYF
TRBV28	TRBJ1-3	CASSFSGGAGNTIYF
TRBV7-3	TRBJ2-2	CASSSTGAGELFF
TRBV3-1/TRBV3-2	TRBJ1-1	CASSQATATLNTEAFF
TRBV18	TRBJ1-1	CASSPREGVENTEAFF
TRBV5-1	TRBJ2-3	CASSLERGTSTDTQYF
TRBV7-9	TRBJ1-1	CASKSLWATEAFF
TRBV11-2	TRBJ2-1	CASSRGGFYNEQFF
TRBV28	TRBJ1-6	CASSRGGGPLHF
TRBV6-6	TRBJ2-7	CASSPLGYEQYF
TRBV28	TRBJ2-2	CASSSGQGGGELFF
TRBV7-3	TRBJ1-5	CASSSGQGSKPQHF
TRBV28	TRBJ1-5	CASVLTGSAQHF
TRBV29-1	TRBJ1-5	CSVQDGSNQPQHF
TRBV24-1	TRBJ1-2	CATSETGIGGYTF
TRBV19	TRBJ1-3	CASNEGPGNTIYF